This T cell receptor (beta chain) was sequenced for a study of cytomegalovirus exposure and HLA in healthy donors. Libraries were prepared by immunoSEQ multiplex PCR; TCRdb keeps only in-frame clonotypes and omits some of them. The data contain some 130,000 clones, approximately 90% of them singletons. The CDR3 consists of 18 residues. After removal of 3 bases from V and 10 bases from J, the junction contained 18 bases not matched to a gene. The germline CDR1 and CDR2 sequences are MNHEY and SMNVEV (reference sequence). The TCR was taken from a woman under 30 in good health and CMV-seropositive. The V gene is TRBV27, the J gene TRBJ2-1; 10 bases match TRBD2. Sequenced: PBMCs. The CDR3 protein is CASSLAHTMASGRGEQFF. The CDR3 bases are TGTGCCAGCAGTTTGGCACATACAATGGCTAGCGGGAGAGGGGAGCAGTTCTTC.